The rows below give T cell receptor beta chains drawn from one sample of a study of persistence of HIV-infected CD4 T cells. These receptors' targets are unknown. Sequencing was performed with immunoSEQ multiplex PCR; in TCRdb, only in-frame clones are kept and a portion is missing. The table includes 35,000 to 50,000 clones, 89% detected once. The sample in question was CD4+ T cells sorted from PBMCs after 18-hour stimulation, obtained from a patient who received antiretroviral therapy. These receptors were collected from an adult man with HIV who was CMV-seropositive. Both conserved end residues are part of each CDR3. The order of the fields is D gene, J gene, V gene, clone size, CDR3 DNA, CDR3 protein. D genes are given only for firm matches. Some rows mark clone size as missing; the rest say once, few, many or name a class of expanded clone.

-	TRBJ1-1	TRBV2	-	TGTGCCAGCACCCTTTCCAGGGTGGACCCTGAAGCTTTCTTT	CASTLSRVDPEAFF
-	TRBJ2-3	TRBV5-6	-	TGTGCCAGCAGCTTCGGGGAGTCGACAGATACGCAGTATTTT	CASSFGESTDTQYF
TRBD1	TRBJ2-2	TRBV2	-	TGTGCCACTAGACAGGGGCCCACCGGGGAGCTGTTTTTT	CATRQGPTGELFF
-	TRBJ1-5	TRBV28	-	TGTGCCAGCAGTCGACAAAGTTTTGGCAATCAGCCCCAGCATTTT	CASSRQSFGNQPQHF
-	TRBJ1-5	TRBV21-1	-	TGTGCCAGCAGCAAATTACGGGAGGCTCTCCGCAATCAGCCCCAGCATTTT	CASSKLREALRNQPQHF
-	TRBJ2-7	TRBV12-3/TRBV12-4	-	TGTGCCAGCAGTTTAGGGACAGTCGAGCAGTACTTC	CASSLGTVEQYF
-	TRBJ1-2	TRBV5-1	once	TGCGCCAGCAGCTTGAACGGCGATGGCTACACCTTC	CASSLNGDGYTF
-	TRBJ1-5	TRBV6-5	-	TGTGCCAGCAGGGCGGGAGGGGGTAACAATCAGCCCCAGCATTTT	CASRAGGGNNQPQHF
-	TRBJ2-7	TRBV27	-	TGTGCCAGCAGCCCGGTTGAGGGCTACGAGCAGTACTTC	CASSPVEGYEQYF
TRBD1	TRBJ1-2	TRBV12-3/TRBV12-4	few	TGTGCCAGCAGCTTCCTAGGGGGCGGCGGCTACACCTTC	CASSFLGGGGYTF
-	TRBJ1-3	TRBV18	once	TGTGCCAGCTCAAATTTTGACAGGGGAAACACCATATATTTT	CASSNFDRGNTIYF
-	TRBJ1-1	TRBV6-1	few	TGTGCCAGCAGCGCAGACGGTGAGGGAGCTTTCTTT	CASSADGEGAFF
-	TRBJ1-2	TRBV28	-	TGTGCCAGCAGTTTAGTCCGGGACGGCTATGGCTACACCTTC	CASSLVRDGYGYTF
TRBD1	TRBJ2-7	TRBV18	-	TGTGCCAGCTCACCAGGGACAGGCGGCGAGCAGTACTTC	CASSPGTGGEQYF
TRBD1	TRBJ2-6	TRBV5-1	-	TGCGCCAGCAGCTCCGGGACAGGTTATGATGGGGCCAACGTCCTGACTTTC	CASSSGTGYDGANVLTF
-	TRBJ2-1	TRBV5-1	once	TGCGCCAGCAGCTTGGAAGCGGGCTACAATGAGCAGTTCTTC	CASSLEAGYNEQFF
-	TRBJ2-6	TRBV27	-	TGTGCCAGCTATCCAGCAGGCACTGGGGCCAACGTCCTGACTTTC	CASYPAGTGANVLTF
TRBD1	TRBJ2-7	TRBV27	few	TGTGCCAGCAGTTCGGGACAGGGGAACGGCGAGCAGTACTTC	CASSSGQGNGEQYF
TRBD1	TRBJ1-6	TRBV18	once	TGTGCCAGCTCACCCGGCTTCGGGACAGGGGATTCACCCCTCCACTTT	CASSPGFGTGDSPLHF
-	TRBJ1-4	TRBV29-1	-	TGCAGCGTTGCCCCCACAGGGACAGAAAAACTGTTTTTT	CSVAPTGTEKLFF
-	TRBJ1-5	TRBV3-1/TRBV3-2	-	TGTGCCAGCAGCCTTCGACAGCACAATCAGCCCCAGCATTTT	CASSLRQHNQPQHF
TRBD1	TRBJ2-7	TRBV5-1	-	TGCGCCAGCAGCTTGGAAAGGGGGCAGGACGAGCAGTACTTC	CASSLERGQDEQYF
-	TRBJ1-1	TRBV6-5	once	TGTGCCAGCAAAGGGGGGGGTGACACTGAAGCTTTCTTT	CASKGGGDTEAFF
-	TRBJ1-2	TRBV2	few	TGTGCCAGCAGTGATGGTGTACAGATCTATGGCTACACCTTC	CASSDGVQIYGYTF
-	TRBJ1-2	TRBV4-2	-	TGTGCCAGCAGCCAGGGGAGCGTCAACTATGGCTACACCTTC	CASSQGSVNYGYTF
TRBD1	TRBJ2-1	TRBV6-6	-	TGTGCCAGCAGTTACGGATCAGCAGGGGGCAGGAATGAGCAGTTCTTC	CASSYGSAGGRNEQFF
TRBD1	TRBJ1-1	TRBV7-2	-	TGTGCCAGCAGCTTAAGGGGGCGAATTCAGCGTTACACTGAAGCTTTCTTT	CASSLRGRIQRYTEAFF
TRBD1	TRBJ2-7	TRBV7-7	-	TGTGCCAGCAGCCGGGGACAGGGGCAGGTCTACGAGCAGTACTTC	CASSRGQGQVYEQYF
TRBD2	TRBJ2-1	TRBV5-1	-	TGCGCCAGCAGTCCTATGGGACTAGCGGGGAATGAGCAGTTCTTC	CASSPMGLAGNEQFF
-	TRBJ1-1	TRBV5-5	-	TGTGCCAGCAGCCCTTGGGACAACACTGAAGCTTTCTTT	CASSPWDNTEAFF
-	TRBJ1-3	TRBV19	-	TGTGCCAGCTCAGAGGGAAAGAGAAACACCATATATTTT	CASSEGKRNTIYF
TRBD1	TRBJ2-7	TRBV4-1	-	TGCGCCAGCAGCCAAGATTTGGCAGGGGGCACCTACGAGCAGTACTTC	CASSQDLAGGTYEQYF
-	TRBJ2-1	TRBV18	-	TGTGCCAGCTCACTCCCGGAGGGCTTGAATGAGCAGTTCTTC	CASSLPEGLNEQFF
-	TRBJ1-2	TRBV5-1	-	TGCGCCAGCAGCTTTAACGGGGGTGGCGGCTACACCTTC	CASSFNGGGGYTF
-	TRBJ1-6	TRBV2	-	TGTGCCAGCAGGGATCAGCGATCCTCACCCCTCCACTTT	CASRDQRSSPLHF
TRBD1	TRBJ1-1	TRBV19	-	TGTGCCAGTAGTATCCTCTACCGGACAGGGGTAGGCACTGAAGCTTTCTTT	CASSILYRTGVGTEAFF
TRBD1	TRBJ1-5	TRBV6-5	once	TGTGCCAGCAGTTACCCCTTGGGACAGGGTAATCAGCCCCAGCATTTT	CASSYPLGQGNQPQHF
TRBD1	TRBJ1-4	TRBV5-1	-	TGCGCCAGCAGCTTGGATTATGGACAGGGGCGGGAGGAAAAACTGTTTTTT	CASSLDYGQGREEKLFF
-	TRBJ2-6	TRBV18	-	TGTGCCAGCTCACCACCGGGACCCCCGGATTCTCAGGCTGGGGCCAACGTCCTGACTTTC	CASSPPGPPDSQAGANVLTF
TRBD1	TRBJ2-7	TRBV7-8	-	TGTGCCAGCAGCTCCCGGGACAGTCCCGTCTCCTACGAGCAGTACTTC	CASSSRDSPVSYEQYF
-	TRBJ2-3	TRBV24-1	-	TGTGCCACCAGTGACTCCGGGACATTCACAGATACGCAGTATTTT	CATSDSGTFTDTQYF
TRBD1	TRBJ1-5	TRBV7-8	-	TGTGCCAGCAGCTGGGGACAGAATAGCAATCAGCCCCAGCATTTT	CASSWGQNSNQPQHF
TRBD2	TRBJ2-1	TRBV5-5	-	TGTGCCAGCAGCTTGGGACAGCCGGGACTAGCGGTAAGCTACAATGAGCAGTTCTTC	CASSLGQPGLAVSYNEQFF
-	TRBJ2-3	TRBV18	-	TGTGCCAGCTCTCTTCAGGGGTCAGATACGCAGTATTTT	CASSLQGSDTQYF
-	TRBJ2-6	TRBV2	-	TGTGCCAGCAAAGCCGAATCTGGGGCCAACGTCCTGACTTTC	CASKAESGANVLTF
-	TRBJ2-2	TRBV19	-	TGTGCCAGTAGTTTACAGGGGGGGCGCAGCACCGGGGAGCTGTTTTTT	CASSLQGGRSTGELFF
TRBD2	TRBJ2-3	TRBV6-5	-	TGTGCCAGCAGGAGAGCGGGGGGGCCAGATACGCAGTATTTT	CASRRAGGPDTQYF
-	TRBJ2-7	TRBV28	-	TGTGCCAGCAGTTTCCGGAGGGCAGGGGGGTACGAGCAGTACTTC	CASSFRRAGGYEQYF
TRBD1	TRBJ2-1	TRBV3-1/TRBV3-2	-	TGTGCCAGCAGCAACGGACAGGGGGCGAATGAGCAGTTCTTC	CASSNGQGANEQFF
-	TRBJ1-4	TRBV6-5	-	TGTGCCAGCAGGCTGACAGGCGCCAATGAAAAACTGTTTTTT	CASRLTGANEKLFF
-	TRBJ2-1	TRBV5-1	-	TGCGCCAGCAGCTTGGGGACACGCTTACTCCGCGATGAGCAGTTCTTC	CASSLGTRLLRDEQFF
-	TRBJ1-1	TRBV3-1/TRBV3-2	-	TGTGCCAGCAGCCAAGACAGAGGATACACTGAAGCTTTCTTT	CASSQDRGYTEAFF
-	TRBJ1-4	TRBV14	-	TGTGCCAGCAGCCTTGCGAGAGCTGAAAAACTGTTTTTT	CASSLARAEKLFF
-	TRBJ1-5	TRBV6-5	-	TGTGCCAGCAGTCGTGTCCAGGGAACTCAGCCCCAGCATTTT	CASSRVQGTQPQHF
-	TRBJ1-1	TRBV11-2	-	TGTGCCAGCAGCTTAGTTCGTCCGAGCACTGAAGCTTTCTTT	CASSLVRPSTEAFF